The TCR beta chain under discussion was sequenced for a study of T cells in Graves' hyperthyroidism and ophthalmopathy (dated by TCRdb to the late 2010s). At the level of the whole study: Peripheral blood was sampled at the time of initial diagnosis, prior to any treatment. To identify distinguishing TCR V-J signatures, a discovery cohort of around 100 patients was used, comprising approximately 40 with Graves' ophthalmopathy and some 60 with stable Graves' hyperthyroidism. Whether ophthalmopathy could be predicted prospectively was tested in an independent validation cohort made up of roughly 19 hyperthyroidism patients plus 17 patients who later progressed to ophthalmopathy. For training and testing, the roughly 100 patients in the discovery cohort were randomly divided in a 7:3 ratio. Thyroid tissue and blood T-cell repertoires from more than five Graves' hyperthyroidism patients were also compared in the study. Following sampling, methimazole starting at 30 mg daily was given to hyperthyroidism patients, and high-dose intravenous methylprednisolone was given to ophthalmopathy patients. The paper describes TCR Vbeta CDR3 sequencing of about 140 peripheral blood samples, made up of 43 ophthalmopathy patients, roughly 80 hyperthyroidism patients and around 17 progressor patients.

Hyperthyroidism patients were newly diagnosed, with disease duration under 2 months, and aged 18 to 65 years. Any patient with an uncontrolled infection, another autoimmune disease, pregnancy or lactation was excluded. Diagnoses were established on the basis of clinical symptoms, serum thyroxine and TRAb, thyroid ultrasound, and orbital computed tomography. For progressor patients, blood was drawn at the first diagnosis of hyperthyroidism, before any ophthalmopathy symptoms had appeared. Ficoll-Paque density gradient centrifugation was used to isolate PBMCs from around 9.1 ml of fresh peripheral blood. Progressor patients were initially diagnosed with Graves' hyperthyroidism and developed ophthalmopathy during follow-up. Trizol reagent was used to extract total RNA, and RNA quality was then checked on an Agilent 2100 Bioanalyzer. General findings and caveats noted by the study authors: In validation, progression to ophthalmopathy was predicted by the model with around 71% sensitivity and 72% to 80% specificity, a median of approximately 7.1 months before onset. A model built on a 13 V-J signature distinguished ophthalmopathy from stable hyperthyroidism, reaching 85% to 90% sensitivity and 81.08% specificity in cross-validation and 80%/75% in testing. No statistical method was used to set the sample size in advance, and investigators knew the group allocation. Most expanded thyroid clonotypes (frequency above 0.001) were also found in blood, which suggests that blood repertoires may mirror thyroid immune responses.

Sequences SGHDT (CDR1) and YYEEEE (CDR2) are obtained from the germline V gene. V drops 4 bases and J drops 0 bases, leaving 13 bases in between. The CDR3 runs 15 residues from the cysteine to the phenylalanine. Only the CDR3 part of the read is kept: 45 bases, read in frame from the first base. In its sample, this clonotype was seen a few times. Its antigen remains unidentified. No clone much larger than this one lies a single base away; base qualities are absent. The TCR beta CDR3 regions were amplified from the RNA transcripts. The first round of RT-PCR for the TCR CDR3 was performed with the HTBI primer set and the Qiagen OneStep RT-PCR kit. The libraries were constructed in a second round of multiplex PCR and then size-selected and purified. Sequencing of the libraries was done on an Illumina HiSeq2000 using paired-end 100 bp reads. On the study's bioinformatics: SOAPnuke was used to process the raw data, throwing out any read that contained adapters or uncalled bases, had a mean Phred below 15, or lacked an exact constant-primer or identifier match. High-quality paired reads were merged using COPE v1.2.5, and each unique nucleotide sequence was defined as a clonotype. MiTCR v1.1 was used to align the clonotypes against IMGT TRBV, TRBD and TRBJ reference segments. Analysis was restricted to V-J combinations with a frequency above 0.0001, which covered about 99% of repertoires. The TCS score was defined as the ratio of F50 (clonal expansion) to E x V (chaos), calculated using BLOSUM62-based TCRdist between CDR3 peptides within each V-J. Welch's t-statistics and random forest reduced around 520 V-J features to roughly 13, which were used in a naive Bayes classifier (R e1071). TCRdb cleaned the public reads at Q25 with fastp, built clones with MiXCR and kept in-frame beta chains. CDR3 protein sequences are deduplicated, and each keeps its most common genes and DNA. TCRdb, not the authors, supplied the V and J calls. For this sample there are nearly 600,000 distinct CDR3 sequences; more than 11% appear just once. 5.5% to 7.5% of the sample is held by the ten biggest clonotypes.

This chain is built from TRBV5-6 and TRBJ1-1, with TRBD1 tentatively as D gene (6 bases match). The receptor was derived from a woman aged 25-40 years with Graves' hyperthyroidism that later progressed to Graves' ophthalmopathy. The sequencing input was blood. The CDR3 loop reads CASSGLDRLNTEAFF. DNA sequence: TGTGCCAGCAGCGGATTGGACAGATTGAACACTGAAGCTTTCTTT. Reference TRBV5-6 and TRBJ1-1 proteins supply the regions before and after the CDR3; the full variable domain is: DAGVTQSPTHLIKTRGQQVTLRCSPKSGHDTVSWYQQALGQGPQFIFQYYEEEERQRGNFPDRFSGHQFPNYSSELNVNALLLGDSALYLCASSGLDRLNTEAFFGQGTRLTVV.